This is a list of T cell receptor beta chains from one sample in a study of T cells after yellow fever vaccination. MiXCR, applied by TCRdb to the 5' RACE reads, yields one record per CDR3 protein. The sample records under 100,000 distinct CDR3 sequences, under 7% being singletons. Sequencing was performed on CD8+ T cells sorted from PBMCs, taken 10 days after the yellow fever booster vaccination. The receptors originated from a man aged 18 to 29 who received the YFV17D yellow fever vaccine. Each CDR3 is given with its conserved first and last residue. The D gene is left open where the match is weak. The listing skips clone size in some rows; elsewhere it reads once, few, many or a size class.

size	D	V	J	CDR3	DNA
many	NA	TRBV6-5	TRBJ2-2	CASSSPSSGRTNTGELFF	TGTGCCAGCAGTTCACCCTCCTCGGGTCGGACTAACACCGGGGAGCTGTTTTTT
many	NA	TRBV18	TRBJ2-1	CASSPGARAYNEQFF	TGTGCCAGCTCACCAGGGGCCCGAGCCTACAATGAGCAGTTCTTC
NA	TRBD1	TRBV20-1	TRBJ2-7	CSASLPDRGHEQYF	TGCAGTGCTAGCCTCCCAGACAGGGGGCACGAGCAGTACTTC
few	NA	TRBV27	TRBJ2-3	CASMGASTDTQYF	TGTGCCAGCATGGGGGCCTCCACAGATACGCAGTATTTT
few	TRBD1	TRBV11-2	TRBJ2-5	CASSLDRGQVETQYF	TGTGCCAGCAGCTTGGACAGGGGGCAAGTGGAGACCCAGTACTTC
few	NA	TRBV29-1	TRBJ1-2	CSVVSGAANYGYTF	TGCAGCGTTGTCTCAGGGGCCGCGAACTATGGCTACACCTTC
many	TRBD2	TRBV24-1	TRBJ2-1	CATSDPGGPEQFF	TGTGCCACCAGTGATCCGGGGGGGCCCGAGCAGTTCTTC
few	NA	TRBV4-3	TRBJ1-5	CASSQDIGSNQPQHF	TGCGCCAGCAGCCAAGATATCGGTAGCAATCAGCCCCAGCATTTT
NA	NA	TRBV6-5	TRBJ1-1	CASSYSGVTTEAFF	TGTGCCAGCAGTTACTCGGGGGTCACCACTGAAGCTTTCTTT
few	TRBD2	TRBV15	TRBJ2-1	CATSSSGGVYNEQFF	TGTGCCACCAGCAGTAGCGGGGGGGTTTACAATGAGCAGTTCTTC
few	NA	TRBV6-4	TRBJ2-6	CASSSNPGANVLTF	TGTGCCAGCAGTAGCAACCCTGGGGCCAACGTCCTGACTTTC
NA	NA	TRBV6-5	TRBJ1-1	CASSYPGSRSNTEAFF	TGTGCCAGCAGTTACCCCGGGAGCAGGTCGAACACTGAAGCTTTCTTT
few	NA	TRBV7-9	TRBJ2-5	CASSLGRAALQETQYF	TGTGCCAGCAGCTTAGGCAGGGCAGCCCTTCAAGAGACCCAGTACTTC
few	TRBD1	TRBV7-2	TRBJ2-1	CASSSTTGRTGEQFF	TGTGCCAGCAGTTCAACGACAGGGCGCACGGGTGAGCAGTTCTTC
NA	TRBD1	TRBV7-8	TRBJ2-1	CASTPDRGTYEQFF	TGTGCCAGCACCCCGGACAGGGGGACGTATGAGCAGTTCTTC
NA	NA	TRBV10-3	TRBJ2-1	CAISGPKGLAPTYNEQFF	TGTGCCATCAGTGGACCGAAGGGGCTAGCTCCTACCTACAATGAGCAGTTCTTC